This T cell receptor (beta chain) appears in the sequencing data of a study of cytomegalovirus exposure and HLA in healthy donors. Broader study findings: High sensitivity and specificity were reportedly achieved when the classifier diagnosed cytomegalovirus status. Beyond CMV serostatus, there was no information to go on about immune exposure. Generally TCR sequences proved uncommon, though certain public TCRs appeared in numerous donors.

This PCR relied on a set of 60 Vbeta primers and 13 Jbeta primers. TCRdb's copy holds only in-frame clones and misses some; the assay was immunoSEQ multiplex PCR. The sample includes about 120,000 clones, over 60% of them seen just once. Germline-derived CDR1 and CDR2 are MGHRA and YSYEKL. This CDR3 comprises 13 residues. The V and J ends lost 0 bases and 9 bases respectively, with 12 bases between them. As for the donors, each was a healthy bone marrow donor. Concerning this clone: Its specificity is not known.

This chain connects TRBV4-1 to TRBJ2-7; unclear D gene. Sequencing was carried out using PBMCs. The source is a woman aged 40-49 years in good health and CMV-seropositive. The CDR3 protein is CASSQDESLGQYF. The CDR3 coding sequence is TGCGCCAGCAGCCAAGATGAGTCCCTAGGGCAGTACTTC.